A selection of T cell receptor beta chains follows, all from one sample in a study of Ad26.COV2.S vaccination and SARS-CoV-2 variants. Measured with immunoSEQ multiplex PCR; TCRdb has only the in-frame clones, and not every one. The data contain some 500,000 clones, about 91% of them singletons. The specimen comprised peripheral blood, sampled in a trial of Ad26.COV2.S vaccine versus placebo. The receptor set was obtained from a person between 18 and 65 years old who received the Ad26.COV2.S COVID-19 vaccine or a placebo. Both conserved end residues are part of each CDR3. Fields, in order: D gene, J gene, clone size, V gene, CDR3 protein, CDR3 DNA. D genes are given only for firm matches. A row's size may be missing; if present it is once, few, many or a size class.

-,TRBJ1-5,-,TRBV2,CASRGSNQPQHF,TGTGCCAGCAGGGGCAGCAATCAGCCCCAGCATTTT
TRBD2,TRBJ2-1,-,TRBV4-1,CASSQVIAGNNEQFF,TGCGCCAGCAGCCAAGTAATAGCGGGGAACAATGAGCAGTTCTTC
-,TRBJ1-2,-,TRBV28,CASSFLAGAVGYTF,-
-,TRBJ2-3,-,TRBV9,CASSVNSRTDTQYF,TGTGCCAGCAGCGTCAACAGCCGCACAGATACGCAGTATTTT
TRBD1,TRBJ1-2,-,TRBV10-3,CAISEATGRNYGYTF,TGTGCCATCAGTGAAGCGACAGGGAGGAACTATGGCTACACCTTC
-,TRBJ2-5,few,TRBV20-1,CSASGQAERETQYF,TGCAGTGCTAGTGGCCAGGCAGAAAGGGAGACCCAGTACTTC
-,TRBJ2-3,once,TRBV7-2,CASSERGGTGYTDTQYF,TGTGCCAGCAGCGAGAGGGGGGGGACGGGATACACAGATACGCAGTATTTT
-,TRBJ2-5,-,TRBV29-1,CSVSHPLQTQYF,TGCAGCGTATCCCACCCCCTCCAGACCCAGTACTTC
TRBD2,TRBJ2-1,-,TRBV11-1,CASSLVLAGDEQFF,TGTGCCAGCAGCTTAGTCTTGGCGGGGGATGAGCAGTTCTTC
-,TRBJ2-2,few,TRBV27,CASSPLTGFGELFF,TGTGCCAGCAGCCCCCTAACCGGATTCGGGGAGCTGTTTTTT
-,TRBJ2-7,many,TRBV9,CASSANSGEQYF,TGTGCCAGCAGCGCAAATTCTGGCGAGCAGTACTTC
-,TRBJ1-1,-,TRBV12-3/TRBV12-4,CASTMNTEAFF,TGTGCCAGCACAATGAACACTGAAGCTTTCTTT
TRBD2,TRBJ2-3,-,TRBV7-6,CASSLAGSTDTQYF,TGTGCCAGCAGTTTAGCGGGAAGCACAGATACGCAGTATTTT
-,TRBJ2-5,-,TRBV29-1,CSVEVSKAGETQYF,TGCAGCGTTGAAGTGTCAAAAGCAGGAGAGACCCAGTACTTC
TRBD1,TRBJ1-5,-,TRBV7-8,CASSLGYRGEGQPQHF,TGTGCCAGCAGCTTAGGGTACAGGGGCGAGGGTCAGCCCCAGCATTTT
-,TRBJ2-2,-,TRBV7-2,CASSYTNTGELFF,TGTGCCAGCAGTTACACGAACACCGGGGAGCTGTTTTTT
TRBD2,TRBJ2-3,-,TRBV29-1,CSVDSSGDITDTQYF,TGCAGCGTTGACTCTAGCGGGGATATCACAGATACGCAGTATTTT
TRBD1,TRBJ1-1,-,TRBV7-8,CASSRGQMNTEAFF,TGTGCCAGCAGCAGGGGACAGATGAACACTGAAGCTTTCTTT
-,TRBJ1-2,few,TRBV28,CASRSPQGVSYGYTF,TGTGCCAGCCGTTCCCCCCAGGGTGTGAGCTATGGCTACACCTTC
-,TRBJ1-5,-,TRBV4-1,CASSQVVGGNQPQHF,TGCGCCAGCAGCCAAGTTGTCGGTGGAAATCAGCCCCAGCATTTT
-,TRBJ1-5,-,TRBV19,CASTLIGAGNSNQPQHF,TGTGCCAGTACCCTCATCGGGGCAGGAAATAGCAATCAGCCCCAGCATTTT
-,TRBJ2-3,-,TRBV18,CASSPPSRGARRDTQYF,TGTGCCAGCTCACCACCATCTCGAGGGGCCCGCCGGGATACGCAGTATTTT
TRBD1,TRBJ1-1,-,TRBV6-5,CASSYSDRAEAFF,TGTGCCAGCAGTTACTCGGACAGGGCTGAAGCTTTCTTT
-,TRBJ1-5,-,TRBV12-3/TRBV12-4,CASSGFGQPQHF,TGTGCCAGCAGTGGGTTTGGGCAGCCCCAGCATTTT
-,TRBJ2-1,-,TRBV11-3,CASSFLGFSSSYNEQFF,TGTGCCAGCAGCTTCCTCGGGTTTTCGAGCTCCTACAATGAGCAGTTCTTC
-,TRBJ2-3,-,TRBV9,CASSVEGGRRGDTQYF,TGTGCCAGCAGCGTAGAGGGGGGCAGGAGGGGAGATACGCAGTATTTT
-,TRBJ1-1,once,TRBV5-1,CASSLDSGVGTEAFF,TGCGCCAGCAGCTTGGACTCAGGGGTCGGAACTGAAGCTTTCTTT
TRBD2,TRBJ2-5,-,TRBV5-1,CASSYQSSGAGETQYF,TGCGCCAGCAGCTATCAAAGCAGCGGGGCTGGGGAGACCCAGTACTTC
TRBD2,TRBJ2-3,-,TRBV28,CASSLGLAGINTDTQYF,TGTGCCAGCAGTTTAGGACTAGCGGGAATTAACACAGATACGCAGTATTTT
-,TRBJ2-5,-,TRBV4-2,CASSQESGETQYF,TGTGCCAGCAGCCAAGAGTCCGGCGAGACCCAGTACTTC
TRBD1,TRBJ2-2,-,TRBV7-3,CASSDRGRAGELFF,TGTGCCAGTTCGGACAGGGGGCGGGCCGGGGAGCTGTTTTTT
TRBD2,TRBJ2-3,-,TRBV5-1,CASSLVAGGSTDTQYF,TGCGCCAGCAGCTTGGTAGCGGGGGGGAGCACAGATACGCAGTATTTT
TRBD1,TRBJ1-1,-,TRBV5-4,CASSLALTGGNTEAFF,TGTGCCAGCAGCTTGGCCCTAACAGGGGGAAACACTGAAGCTTTCTTT
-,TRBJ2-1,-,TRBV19,CASSIAGTYNEQFF,TGTGCCAGTAGTATCGCGGGGACCTACAATGAGCAGTTCTTC
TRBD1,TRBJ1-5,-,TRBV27,CASSSKTGVVNQPQHF,TGTGCCAGCAGTTCCAAGACAGGGGTGGTAAATCAGCCCCAGCATTTT
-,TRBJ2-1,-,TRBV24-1,CATSDVAGLTYNEQFF,TGTGCCACCAGTGATGTGGCGGGATTAACCTACAATGAGCAGTTCTTC
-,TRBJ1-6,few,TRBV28,CASSLPRVGSPLHF,TGTGCCAGCAGTTTACCCAGGGTAGGGTCACCCCTCCACTTT
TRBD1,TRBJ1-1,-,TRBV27,CASSHTGGGTEAFF,TGTGCCAGCAGCCATACAGGGGGGGGAACTGAAGCTTTCTTT
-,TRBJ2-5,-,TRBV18,CASSRSRTGVGETQYF,TGTGCCAGCTCACGATCACGGACGGGGGTGGGAGAGACCCAGTACTTC
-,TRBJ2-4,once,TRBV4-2,CASSRRDSRGGIQYF,TGTGCCAGCAGCCGACGGGACTCCCGGGGAGGCATTCAGTACTTC
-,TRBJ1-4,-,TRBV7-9,CASSFQGSNEKLFF,TGTGCCAGCAGCTTTCAGGGAAGTAATGAAAAACTGTTTTTT
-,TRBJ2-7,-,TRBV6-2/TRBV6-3,CASSYKDFWETEQYF,TGTGCCAGCAGTTACAAGGACTTTTGGGAGACCGAGCAGTACTTC